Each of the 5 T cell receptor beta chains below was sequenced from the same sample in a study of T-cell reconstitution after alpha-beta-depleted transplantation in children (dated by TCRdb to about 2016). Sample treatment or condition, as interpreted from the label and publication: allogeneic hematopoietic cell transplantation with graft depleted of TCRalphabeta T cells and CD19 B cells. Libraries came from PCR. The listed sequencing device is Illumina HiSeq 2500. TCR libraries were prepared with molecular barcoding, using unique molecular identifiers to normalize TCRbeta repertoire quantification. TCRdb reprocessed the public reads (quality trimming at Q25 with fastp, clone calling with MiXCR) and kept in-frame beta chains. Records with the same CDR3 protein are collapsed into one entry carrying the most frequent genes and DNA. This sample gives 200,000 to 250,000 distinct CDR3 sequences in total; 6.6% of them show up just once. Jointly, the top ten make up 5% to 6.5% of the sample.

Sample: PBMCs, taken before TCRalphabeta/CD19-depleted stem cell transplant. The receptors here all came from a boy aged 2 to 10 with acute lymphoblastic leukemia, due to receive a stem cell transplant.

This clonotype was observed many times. The CDR3 protein is CSVQGTTTYEQYF. In DNA form, the CDR3 reads TGCAGCGTTCAGGGGACTACGACCTACGAGCAGTACTTC. The V and J genes are TRBV29-1 and TRBJ2-7; tentative D call: TRBD2 (7 bases). Trimming took off 5 bases at V and 2 bases at J, with 13 bases between the two ends. This CDR3 comprises 13 residues. Looked up from germline, CDR1 is SQVTM and CDR2 is ANQGSEA.

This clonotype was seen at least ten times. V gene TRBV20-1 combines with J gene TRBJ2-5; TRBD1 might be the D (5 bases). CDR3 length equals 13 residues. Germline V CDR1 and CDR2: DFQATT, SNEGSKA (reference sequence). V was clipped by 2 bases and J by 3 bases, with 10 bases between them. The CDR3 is CSARTGREETQYF. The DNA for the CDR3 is TGCAGTGCTAGAACAGGCCGCGAAGAGACCCAGTACTTC.

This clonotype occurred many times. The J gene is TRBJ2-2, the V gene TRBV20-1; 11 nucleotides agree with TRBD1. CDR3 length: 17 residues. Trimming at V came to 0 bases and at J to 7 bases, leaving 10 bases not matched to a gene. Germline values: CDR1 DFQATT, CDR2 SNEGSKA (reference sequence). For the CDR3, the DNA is TGCAGTGCTAGAGATCAGGGGACAGGGGGTCCCAGCGGGGAGCTGTTTTTT. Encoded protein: CSARDQGTGGPSGELFF.

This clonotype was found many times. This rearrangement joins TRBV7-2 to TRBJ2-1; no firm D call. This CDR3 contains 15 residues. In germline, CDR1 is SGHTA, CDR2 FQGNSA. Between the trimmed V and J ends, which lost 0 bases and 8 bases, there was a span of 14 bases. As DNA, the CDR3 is TGTGCCAGCAGCTTAGCGCTTACGGGTACAGATGAGCAGTTCTTC. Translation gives CASSLALTGTDEQFF.

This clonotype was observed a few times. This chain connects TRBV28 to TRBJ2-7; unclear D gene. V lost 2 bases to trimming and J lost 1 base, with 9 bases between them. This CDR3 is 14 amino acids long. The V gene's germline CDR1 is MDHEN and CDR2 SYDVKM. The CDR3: CASSLNTVSYEQYF. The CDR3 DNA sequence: TGTGCCAGCAGTTTAAATACGGTTTCCTACGAGCAGTACTTC.